This entry concerns a single TCR beta chain. The germline V gene encodes CDR1 SQVTM and CDR2 ANQGSEA. V dropped 7 bases and J dropped 3; count of bases not matched to a gene: 11. The CDR3 is 15 residues long. Every bit of the isolated RNA underwent reverse transcription, so sequencing read expressed TCRB transcripts. Profiling relied on immunoSEQ multiplex PCR, and the TCRdb table lists in-frame clones only, not all of them. The profile shows 810,000 or so clones, 17% of them singletons. These data are taken from a study of beta chain features in type 1 diabetes. The J gene is TRBJ2-7, the V gene TRBV29-1, with TRBD1 matching 11 bases. Sequenced input: naive CD4+ T cells from blood. The source of this sequence is a woman aged 18-30 years in good health. The CDR3 loop reads CSASLGQGGSYEQYF. DNA of the CDR3: TGCAGCGCTTCCCTGGGACAGGGGGGAAGCTACGAGCAGTACTTC.